One sample yielded the 25 T cell receptor beta chains listed below, sequenced in a study of shared clonotypes between healthy human individuals. The assay was immunoSEQ multiplex PCR, and TCRdb's table has in-frame clones only and misses some. The table includes approximately 1.9 million clones, around 93% detected once. Terminally differentiated effector memory CD45RA+ cells were excluded by CCR7 positive selection of CD45RO-negative cells. Sequencing input: naive CD8+ T cells from PBMCs. These TCRs come from a man between 18 and 29 years old in good health. Some clones in this sample may be carry-over from other donors' samples.

The chain combines TRBV4-3 with TRBJ2-7, with D possibly matching TRBD2 (5 bases). Per germline, CDR1 LGHNA and CDR2 YSLEER. Trimming pared 0 bases from V and 3 bases from J, leaving 12 bases between. This CDR3 has 15 residues. The DNA for the CDR3 is TGCGCCAGCAGCCAAGAGCGGGCGGCGGGCTACGAGCAGTACTTC. It specifies CASSQERAAGYEQYF.

This clone came up a few times. The same CDR3 is also encoded by other DNA sequences in this sample. The V and J genes are TRBV19 and TRBJ1-1; 7 bases fit TRBD1. The CDR3 totals 14 residues. From germline, CDR1 is LNHDA and CDR2 SQIVND (reference sequence). The V and J ends lost 3 bases and 2 bases, in that order; junction bases with no gene match: 3. CDR3 coding DNA: TGTGCCAGTAGTATTGGGACAGCCAACACTGAAGCTTTCTTT. This gives the protein CASSIGTANTEAFF.

CDR3 protein: CASSLGGDEKLFF. CDR3 bases: TGTGCCAGCAGCCTAGGGGGGGATGAAAAACTGTTTTTT. The chain recombines TRBV9 with TRBJ1-4, with D perhaps matching TRBD1 (6 bases). CDR1 is SGDLS, CDR2 YYNGEE, per germline. The CDR3 runs to 13 residues. Trimming shortened V by 4 bases and J by 6 bases, and 10 bases separated the two germline ends.

A note on this clone: This specimen includes other DNA sequences encoding the same CDR3. The chain joins TRBV5-4 to TRBJ2-7, with D hard to call. The V gene's germline CDR1 is SGHNT and CDR2 YYREEE (reference sequence). The CDR3 length is 12 residues. Trimming took 0 bases from V and 7 from J, leaving 8 bases between them. Here the CDR3 reads CASSLGLREQYF. CDR3 DNA sequence: TGTGCCAGCAGCTTGGGCCTTAGGGAGCAGTACTTC.

The rearrangement uses TRBV28 and TRBJ1-5; D unresolved. The CDR3 totals 16 residues. Trimming left V 1 base short and J 1 base short, with 11 bases between. Per the germline V gene, CDR1 is MDHEN and CDR2 is SYDVKM. CDR3 sequence reads: CASSLFQAPSNQPQHF. In DNA, the CDR3 is TGTGCCAGCAGTTTATTCCAGGCTCCGAGCAATCAGCCCCAGCATTTT.

The chain joins TRBV6-5 to TRBJ1-1; 7 bases align to TRBD1. The CDR3 runs to 13 residues. The V segment lost 6 bases and the J segment 6 bases; nucleotides outside the gene matches: 7. CDR1 MNHEY and CDR2 SVGAGI come from the germline V gene. Here the CDR3 reads CASSQTGVSEAFF. The CDR3 bases are TGTGCCAGCAGCCAAACAGGGGTCTCTGAAGCTTTCTTT.

This chain joins TRBV29-1 and TRBJ2-1; 8 bases align to TRBD2. Germline lookup yields CDR1 SQVTM and CDR2 ANQGSEA. The CDR3 contains 16 residues. J gave up 0 bases and V 1 base, and 5 bases lay outside the gene matches. In DNA, the CDR3 is TGCAGCGTTGAAGGAGCGGGAGTCCGCTCCTACAATGAGCAGTTCTTC. Translated: CSVEGAGVRSYNEQFF.

The genes are TRBV7-6 and TRBJ2-7, with D perhaps matching TRBD1 (6 bases). V lost 5 bases, J lost 1 base, and 9 bases lay in between. There are 13 residues in the CDR3. The germline V gene has CDR1 SGHVS and CDR2 FNYEAQ. CDR3 nucleotides: TGTGCCAGCAGCCCGACAGGTTCCTACGAGCAGTACTTC. It codes for CASSPTGSYEQYF.

CDR3: CASSLEVGRRSEQFF. As DNA, the CDR3 is TGTGCCAGCAGCCTAGAGGTAGGCCGGCGATCTGAGCAGTTCTTC. The chain has TRBV14 and TRBJ2-1, with D hard to call. Germline CDR1 SGHDN, CDR2 FVKESK. CDR3 length equals 15 residues. Trimming removed 4 bases from V and 9 bases from J, with 19 bases in between.

The chain has TRBV12-5 and TRBJ2-7; 14 bases agree with TRBD2. Trimming at V came to 6 bases and at J to 3 bases, leaving 10 bases not matched to a gene. This CDR3 contains 17 residues. Per germline, CDR1 LGHNT and CDR2 FRNRAP. CDR3 DNA: TGTGCTAGTGGCCAGACTAGCGGGAGGGAATTCATCTACGAGCAGTACTTC. Its translation: CASGQTSGREFIYEQYF.

The chain carries TRBV6-1 and TRBJ2-7; 7 nucleotides line up with TRBD1. Germline assignment: CDR1 MNHNS and CDR2 SASEGT. This CDR3 has 14 residues. The V gene end was trimmed by 4 bases and the J gene end by 3 bases; junction bases not matched to a gene: 6. The CDR3 protein is CASSGLTGFYEQYF. CDR3 coding DNA: TGTGCCAGCAGTGGGCTGACAGGGTTCTACGAGCAGTACTTC.

The rearrangement uses TRBV11-2 and TRBJ1-5; D is ambiguous. Germline V gene data show CDR1 as SGHAT and CDR2 as FQNNGV. This CDR3 contains 16 residues. The ends were cut back, 5 bases at V and 1 base at J, with 15 bases in the middle. The CDR3 loop reads CASSLSLGLSNQPQHF. CDR3 sequence (DNA): TGTGCCAGCAGCCTTAGTCTAGGTTTGAGCAATCAGCCCCAGCATTTT.

This chain links TRBV19 with TRBJ1-1; possible D gene TRBD1, 6 bases. Trimming pared 7 bases from V and 1 base from J, leaving 16 bases between. Germline V gene sequence: CDR1 LNHDA, CDR2 SQIVND (reference sequence). The CDR3 is 15 residues long. The CDR3, as DNA: TGTGCCAGTATACTGATGGGGGGCTCGAACACTGAAGCTTTCTTT. The encoded protein is CASILMGGSNTEAFF.

This clone occurred a few times. This sample includes further DNA sequences coding for the same CDR3. CDR3 region: CASSYSQDTEAFF. The CDR3 DNA is TGTGCCAGCAGTTACTCTCAAGACACTGAAGCTTTCTTT. The chain has TRBV6-5 and TRBJ1-1; D call uncertain. Germline V gene data show CDR1 as MNHEY and CDR2 as SVGAGI. The CDR3 runs to 13 residues. V shed 0 bases and J shed 3 bases, with 5 bases lying between them.

V and J are TRBV9 and TRBJ2-7; 10 bases are shared with TRBD1. Germline V gene sequence: CDR1 SGDLS, CDR2 YYNGEE. The CDR3 sequence is 15 residues long. With V trimmed by 4 bases and J by 6 bases, 10 bases remained unmatched. As DNA, the CDR3 is TGTGCCAGCAGCCCCCGGGGACAGGGGTCCCCCGAGCAGTACTTC. It translates to CASSPRGQGSPEQYF.

The chain couples TRBV7-8 to TRBJ1-1, with TRBD1 matching 8 bases. CDR3 length: 14 residues. V was pared by 6 bases and J by 3 bases, with 6 bases of the junction left unmatched. The germline V gene has CDR1 SGHVS and CDR2 FQNEAQ. The CDR3 DNA sequence: TGTGCCAGCAGTTGGGACAGGTCGGACACTGAAGCTTTCTTT. Encoded protein: CASSWDRSDTEAFF.

The V call is TRBV27, the J call TRBJ2-1; 7 bases are a match to TRBD1. The CDR3 loop spans 15 amino acids. Per germline, CDR1 MNHEY and CDR2 SMNVEV (reference sequence). The J segment lost 4 bases and the V segment lost 5 bases, leaving 8 bases of the junction unmatched. This CDR3 is CASSKRQGIYNEQFF. The CDR3 DNA follows: TGTGCCAGCAGTAAAAGACAGGGAATATACAATGAGCAGTTCTTC.

The V and J genes are TRBV7-9 and TRBJ1-2, with 12 bases lining up with TRBD1. In germline, CDR1 is SEHNR, CDR2 FQNEAQ (reference sequence). The CDR3 length is 17 residues. Trimming removed 5 bases from V and 0 bases from J; junction bases left unmatched: 7. CDR3 region: CASSDRDRGQANYGYTF. CDR3 nucleotide sequence: TGTGCCAGCAGCGACCGGGACAGGGGGCAAGCTAACTATGGCTACACCTTC.

This chain uses TRBV6-1 with TRBJ2-7; a weak D match, TRBD2 (5 bases). The germline V and J ends were trimmed by 5 bases and 3 bases, with 14 bases remaining between them. The CDR3 loop spans 14 amino acids. Germline V gene lookup returns CDR1 MNHNS and CDR2 SASEGT. The CDR3: CASSIREKYYEQYF. The CDR3 region has the DNA TGTGCCAGCAGTATCCGGGAAAAATACTACGAGCAGTACTTC.

In this sample, this clone turned up a few times. The chain combines TRBV30 with TRBJ1-1; no reliable D call. With 3 bases removed from V and 3 bases from J, the gap between germline ends came to 11 bases. The germline V gene encodes CDR1 GTSNPN and CDR2 SVGIG (reference sequence). This CDR3 spans 13 amino acids. The DNA of the CDR3 is TGTGCCTGGAGCCTTTCCGTCGACACTGAAGCTTTCTTT. This translates into CAWSLSVDTEAFF.

Comments on this clone: At one end the junction does not follow the germline gene, possibly because of a read error. Other DNA sequences within the sample encode an identical CDR3. The CDR3 DNA reads TGCGCCAGCTCCCCACGAGCGGGATTCTACGAGCAGTACTTC. It specifies CASSPRAGFYEQYF. The rearrangement links TRBV6-5 to TRBJ2-7; 7 positions agree with TRBD2. CDR1 is MNHEY, CDR2 SVGAGI, per germline. The CDR3 has 14 amino acids.

The CDR3 reads CASSLYGATEAFF. CDR3 in DNA: TGTGCCAGCAGTTTATATGGGGCCACTGAAGCTTTCTTT. The rearrangement links TRBV27 to TRBJ1-1; TRBD1 might be the D (5 bases). This CDR3 has 13 amino acids. Germline lookup yields CDR1 MNHEY and CDR2 SMNVEV (reference sequence). The V end lost 1 base, the J end lost 4 bases, and 7 bases lay between the germline ends.

CDR3 protein: CASGWVDIEAFF. The DNA of the CDR3 is TGTGCCAGCGGATGGGTTGACATTGAAGCTTTCTTT. The V and J genes are TRBV28 and TRBJ1-1; no clear D. The V end was cut by 8 bases, the J end by 7 bases, with 14 bases between. This CDR3 has 12 amino acids. Per germline, CDR1 MDHEN and CDR2 SYDVKM.

V usage is TRBV12-5 and J usage is TRBJ1-5; D unresolved. V was cut by 7 bases and J by 5 bases, with 9 bases left in between. Per the germline V gene, CDR1 is LGHNT and CDR2 is FRNRAP. This CDR3 has 12 amino acids. The CDR3 coding sequence is TGTGCTAGTGCCCAAGGATATCAGCCCCAGCATTTT. Translating it yields CASAQGYQPQHF. The full variable domain, rest sourced from reference TRBV12-5 and TRBJ1-5, is DARVTQTPRHKVTEMGQEVTMRCQPILGHNTVFWYRQTMMQGLELLAYFRNRAPLDDSGMPKDRFSAEMPDATLATLKIQPSEPRDSAVYFCASAQGYQPQHFGDGTRLSIL.

The chain joins TRBV11-2 to TRBJ2-1; D not resolved. With 5 bases removed from V and 4 bases from J, the gap between germline ends came to 18 bases. The length of the CDR3 is 16 residues. In germline, CDR1 is SGHAT, CDR2 FQNNGV. The CDR3 DNA reads as TGTGCCAGCAGCGCCGCCCGGGCGACATCATACAATGAGCAGTTCTTC. Protein product: CASSAARATSYNEQFF.